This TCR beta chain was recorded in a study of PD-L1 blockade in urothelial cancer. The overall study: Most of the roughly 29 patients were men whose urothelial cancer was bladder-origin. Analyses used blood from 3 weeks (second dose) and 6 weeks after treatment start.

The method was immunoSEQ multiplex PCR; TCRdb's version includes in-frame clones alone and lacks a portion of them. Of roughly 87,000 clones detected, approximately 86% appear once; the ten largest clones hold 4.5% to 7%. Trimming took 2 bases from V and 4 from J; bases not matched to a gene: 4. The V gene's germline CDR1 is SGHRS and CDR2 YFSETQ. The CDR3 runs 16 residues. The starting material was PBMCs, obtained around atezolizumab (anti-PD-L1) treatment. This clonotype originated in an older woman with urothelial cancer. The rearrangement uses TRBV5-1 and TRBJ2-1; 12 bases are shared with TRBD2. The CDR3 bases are TGCGCCAGCAGCTTTTCCGGGACTAGCGGGTACAATGAGCAGTTCTTC. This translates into CASSFSGTSGYNEQFF.